This T cell receptor beta chain is drawn from a study of CD8 T cell repertoires and HIV-1 epitope variants. The wider study: Tested: three Gag epitope families, Nef HW9 and YT9. Study-wide points: This assay reports beta chains of antigen-expanded cells, not T cell function. Roughly nine antigen-specific TCR beta clonotypes were found; five to seven seemed cross-reactive to variants.

To note about this clone: Its specificity is unknown.

TCR beta CDR3 was sequenced at survey depth on immunoSEQ. Assay: immunoSEQ multiplex PCR; the TCRdb copy retains only in-frame clones and omits some. The sample has about 2,600 clones; approximately 70% are singletons. The origin of this receptor is a male donor with HIV. The sequenced sample was cultured CD8+ T cells derived from PBMCs.

The CDR3 nucleotides read TGTGCCAGCAGTTTACGGGACGGATCCTACGAGCAGTACTTC. This encodes CASSLRDGSYEQYF. The J gene is TRBJ2-7, the V gene TRBV27; D tentatively fits TRBD1 or TRBD2 (5 bases each). CDR3 size: 14 residues. Germline lookup yields CDR1 MNHEY and CDR2 SMNVEV (reference sequence). V gave up 2 bases and J gave up 1 base, with 9 bases separating them.